This passage covers 30 T cell receptor beta chains from one sample sequenced in a study of T-cell reconstitution after alpha-beta-depleted transplantation in children. Unique molecular identifiers were incorporated during preparation of the TCRbeta library. MiXCR was run by TCRdb on the PCR reads, yielding one entry per CDR3 protein. The data hold 360,000 or so distinct CDR3 sequences, with around 21% observed a single time. Source: PBMCs from the stem cell graft donor, taken from the stem cell graft. The receptors were gathered from a human donor who donated a stem cell graft to a child with acute myeloid leukemia.

Only a few counts were recorded for this clonotype. The V call is TRBV12-3 or TRBV12-4, the J call TRBJ1-5; D is unresolved. The V end was cut by 7 bases, the J end by 1 base, with 8 bases between. This CDR3 contains 13 residues. CDR3 amino acids: CASIGHSNQPQHF. Written as DNA, the CDR3 is TGTGCCAGCATTGGTCACAGCAATCAGCCCCAGCATTTT.

This clonotype was counted only a few times. The chain carries TRBV24-1 and TRBJ2-3; TRBD2 aligns across 8 bases. CDR1 is KGHDR, CDR2 SFDVKD, per germline. The CDR3 extends over 16 amino acids. The V segment lost 4 bases and the J segment 5 bases; nucleotides outside the gene matches: 10. CDR3 sequence reads: CATSDPGLESGDTQYF. CDR3 bases: TGTGCCACCAGTGACCCGGGACTAGAGAGTGGAGATACGCAGTATTTT.

V and J are TRBV12-3 or TRBV12-4 and TRBJ2-5, with no clear D. CDR3 size: 14 residues. Trimming cost V 3 bases and J 2 bases, with 10 bases left between them. The chain's CDR3 is CASSFVGGQETQYF. The CDR3 nucleotides are TGTGCCAGCAGTTTTGTAGGTGGGCAAGAGACCCAGTACTTC.

At least ten counts were recorded for this clonotype. The genes are TRBV20-1 and TRBJ1-5, with 9 bases aligning to TRBD1. The junction had 10 bases not matched to a gene; V was cut back by 6 bases and J by 4 bases. The CDR3 sequence is 15 residues long. CDR1 DFQATT and CDR2 SNEGSKA come from the germline V gene (reference sequence). The CDR3 sequence: CSAGGQGVGNQPQHF. In DNA form, the CDR3 reads TGCAGTGCCGGGGGACAGGGTGTTGGTAATCAGCCCCAGCATTTT.

This clonotype came up many times. The chain joins TRBV20-1 to TRBJ1-3; the D is unclear. V dropped 6 bases and J dropped 0 bases, with 12 bases sitting between them. The germline CDR1 and CDR2 sequences are DFQATT and SNEGSKA (reference sequence). This CDR3 spans 14 amino acids. CDR3 residues: CSASTDSSGNTIYF. In DNA form, the CDR3 reads TGCAGTGCGTCGACTGATTCCTCTGGAAACACCATATATTTT.

This rearrangement joins TRBV12-3 or TRBV12-4 to TRBJ1-2, with TRBD1 as a possible D gene (5 bases). V dropped 6 bases and J dropped 5 bases, with 7 bases sitting between them. This CDR3 has 11 amino acids. CDR3 DNA: TGTGCCAGCAGCAAGGGGTATGGCTACACCTTC. As protein: CASSKGYGYTF.

Many counts were recorded for this clonotype. The V gene is TRBV20-1, the J gene TRBJ2-5; TRBD2 matches at 13 bases. Germline lookup yields CDR1 DFQATT and CDR2 SNEGSKA (reference sequence). J was trimmed by 4 bases and V by 0 bases; bases with no gene match: 5. The CDR3 consists of 16 residues. CDR3: CSARDPGLAGVETQYF. The CDR3 nucleotides read TGCAGTGCTAGAGATCCCGGACTAGCGGGAGTAGAGACCCAGTACTTC.

The CDR3 sequence is CASSPSWGTEQYF. Here the CDR3 DNA reads TGCGCCAGCAGCCCATCTTGGGGCACCGAGCAGTACTTC. The chain carries TRBV4-3 and TRBJ2-7; possible D gene TRBD1, 5 bases. The V and J ends lost 4 bases and 6 bases respectively, with 13 bases between them. CDR1 is LGHNA, CDR2 YSLEER, per germline. The CDR3 spans 13 residues.

This clonotype has only a few counts. This rearrangement joins TRBV5-1 to TRBJ2-7; D may be TRBD2 (5 bases). The CDR3 extends over 13 amino acids. Germline CDR1 is SGHRS and CDR2 is YFSETQ. Trimming removed 5 bases at V and 3 bases at J, with 12 bases between. CDR3 sequence reads: CASRADPLYEQYF. As DNA, the CDR3 is TGCGCCAGCAGAGCGGACCCTCTCTACGAGCAGTACTTC.

On this clonotype itself: This CDR3 fails to terminate in the conserved phenylalanine or tryptophan, so it likely reflects a read error. V usage is TRBV9 and J usage is TRBJ2-1; no clear D. The CDR3 is made up of 13 amino acids. V was clipped by 0 bases and J by 5 bases, with 6 bases between them. Germline V lookup: CDR1 SGDLS, CDR2 YYNGEE. The CDR3 region has the DNA TGTGCCAGCAGCGTAGGGGGTAACAATGAGCAGTTCTGC. Translating it yields CASSVGGNNEQFC.

This sequence joins TRBV24-1 and TRBJ2-1; D unresolved. Germline lookup yields CDR1 KGHDR and CDR2 SFDVKD. This CDR3 region has 16 residues. The V end lost 3 bases, the J end lost 2 bases, and 13 bases lay between the germline ends. The chain's CDR3 is CATSDGPVGTYNEQFF. In nucleotides, the CDR3 is TGTGCCACCAGTGATGGTCCCGTAGGTACCTACAATGAGCAGTTCTTC.

The V gene is TRBV28, the J gene TRBJ2-1, with TRBD1 matching 9 bases. J gave up 8 bases and V 5 bases, and 19 bases lay outside the gene matches. Germline V gene data show CDR1 as MDHEN and CDR2 as SYDVKM. The CDR3 totals 18 residues. This chain's CDR3 is CASSELTGGRSRRDEQFF. DNA of the CDR3: TGTGCCAGCAGTGAGCTGACAGGGGGTAGAAGCCGGAGGGATGAGCAGTTCTTC.

The rearrangement links TRBV12-3 or TRBV12-4 to TRBJ2-3; tentative D call: TRBD2 (6 bases). With 6 bases removed from V and 3 bases from J, the gap between germline ends came to 19 bases. The CDR3 runs to 16 residues. CDR3 protein: CASSPHGGVGTDTQYF. CDR3 DNA sequence: TGTGCCAGCAGCCCGCACGGGGGAGTGGGGACAGATACGCAGTATTTT.

This rearrangement joins TRBV4-2 to TRBJ2-7, with 13 nucleotides matching TRBD2. CDR1 and CDR2 from the germline V gene are LGHNA and YNFKEQ. CDR3 size: 18 residues. Trimming at V came to 1 base and at J to 3 bases, leaving 9 bases not matched to a gene. CDR3 residues: CASSQVIGTSGTVYEQYF. Written as DNA, the CDR3 is TGTGCCAGCAGCCAAGTTATTGGGACTAGCGGGACAGTCTACGAGCAGTACTTC.

This clonotype was seen a few times. This chain uses TRBV4-3 with TRBJ1-2; 7 nucleotides line up with TRBD1. V dropped 3 bases and J dropped 3; count of bases not matched to a gene: 4. CDR1 LGHNA and CDR2 YSLEER come from the germline V gene. The CDR3 is 14 amino acids. The CDR3 here is CASSQNRGDYGYTF. The CDR3 DNA sequence: TGCGCCAGCAGCCAGAACAGGGGCGACTATGGCTACACCTTC.

This clonotype was seen a handful of times. The rearrangement joins TRBV28 to TRBJ2-5; D is undetermined. This CDR3 comprises 15 residues. The germline V gene encodes CDR1 MDHEN and CDR2 SYDVKM. The V gene lost 6 bases and the J gene lost 5 bases, with 19 bases spanning the gap. CDR3 in DNA: TGTGCCAGCAGCCCAAGCCGGACGAGCCCGGAGACCCAGTACTTC. Translation gives CASSPSRTSPETQYF. Complete variable domain (other parts from reference TRBV28 and TRBJ2-5): DVKVTQSSRYLVKRTGEKVFLECVQDMDHENMFWYRQDPGLGLRLIYFSYDVKMKEKGDIPEGYSVSREKKERFSLILESASTNQTSMYLCASSPSRTSPETQYFGPGTRLLVL.

The CDR3 region is CASSRGLGETQYF. The CDR3 nucleotides are TGCGCCAGCAGCCGAGGGTTAGGAGAGACCCAGTACTTC. The gene calls are TRBV5-1 and TRBJ2-5; perhaps TRBD2 as D (5 bases). CDR3 length: 13 amino acids. Trimming shortened V by 4 bases and J by 4 bases, and 11 bases separated the two germline ends. From germline, CDR1 is SGHRS and CDR2 YFSETQ.

The rearrangement joins TRBV20-1 to TRBJ1-1; tentatively, D is TRBD1 (5 bases). Trimming cost V 3 bases and J 4 bases, with 12 bases left between them. The CDR3 is made up of 13 amino acids. Germline V CDR1 and CDR2: DFQATT, SNEGSKA (reference sequence). The CDR3 here is CSASLGGGTEAFF. The DNA of the CDR3 is TGCAGTGCTAGTCTCGGCGGGGGCACTGAAGCTTTCTTT.

The chain uses TRBV10-3 and TRBJ1-5; D might be TRBD1 (5 bases). The CDR3 runs 15 residues. CDR1 is ENHRY, CDR2 SYGVKD, per germline. Trimming removed 0 bases from V and 5 bases from J, with 11 bases in between. The DNA for the CDR3 is TGTGCCATCAGTGAGTCGATAACAGGAGATCAGCCCCAGCATTTT. Its protein product is CAISESITGDQPQHF.

V and J are TRBV7-8 and TRBJ1-5, with unresolved D. Germline CDR1 and CDR2: SGHVS and FQNEAQ. The ends were cut back, 0 bases at V and 9 bases at J, with 9 bases in the middle. This CDR3 is built from 13 residues. Here the CDR3 DNA reads TGTGCCAGCAGCTTAGCCCTCTTAACGCCCCAGCATTTT. This sequence encodes CASSLALLTPQHF.

This clonotype occurred many times. The rearrangement joins TRBV29-1 to TRBJ2-1; 11 bases fit TRBD2. The length of the CDR3 is 16 residues. Losses at the gene ends were 5 bases for V and 5 bases for J; bases not matched to a gene: 11. Germline lookup yields CDR1 SQVTM and CDR2 ANQGSEA. CDR3 sequence (DNA): TGCAGCGTTTCCGACCCGACTAGCGGGATAGACAATGAGCAGTTCTTC. Encoded protein: CSVSDPTSGIDNEQFF.

This clonotype has just a few counts. V is TRBV2 and J is TRBJ2-7; 9 nucleotides match TRBD1. This CDR3 has 13 amino acids. Germline V gene sequence: CDR1 SNHLY, CDR2 FYNNEI. J lost 1 base, V lost 8 bases, and 3 bases had no gene match. CDR3 sequence reads: CASGTGKSYEQYF. The CDR3 DNA reads TGTGCCAGCGGGACAGGGAAGTCCTACGAGCAGTACTTC. Supplemented by reference TRBV2 and TRBJ2-7, the full variable domain reads EPEVTQTPSHQVTQMGQEVILRCVPISNHLYFYWYRQILGQKVEFLVSFYNNEISEKSEIFDDQFSVERPDGSNFTLKIRSTKLEDSAMYFCASGTGKSYEQYFGPGTRLTVT.

This clonotype was seen repeatedly, ten times or more. This chain joins TRBV20-1 and TRBJ2-7, with D possibly TRBD1 on 6 matching bases. V was trimmed by 3 bases and J by 4 bases, leaving 13 bases between them. Per germline, CDR1 DFQATT and CDR2 SNEGSKA (reference sequence). The CDR3 is 13 amino acids. In nucleotides, the CDR3 is TGCAGTGCTAGTCTGGGACACGTATACGAGCAGTACTTC. Its protein product is CSASLGHVYEQYF.

This clonotype was observed a handful of times. The chain joins TRBV7-9 to TRBJ1-4, with a possible D match to TRBD1 (6 bases). V gave up 2 bases and J gave up 6 bases, with 16 bases separating them. The CDR3 has 16 residues. Germline CDR1 reads SEHNR; CDR2 reads FQNEAQ (reference sequence). The chain's CDR3 is CASSLIPGASDEKLFF. Written as DNA, the CDR3 is TGTGCCAGCAGCTTAATCCCGGGGGCGAGTGATGAAAAACTGTTTTTT.

CDR3 bases: TGCGCCAGCAGCCAAGAAGCGCAGGGACTCTACGAGCAGTACTTC. Protein product: CASSQEAQGLYEQYF. The chain uses TRBV4-1 and TRBJ2-7, with D possibly TRBD2 on 6 matching bases. Germline V CDR1 and CDR2: MGHRA, YSYEKL. The CDR3 consists of 15 residues. Trimming pared 0 bases from V and 3 bases from J, leaving 12 bases between.

The V gene is TRBV7-3, the J gene TRBJ2-1; 7 bases map to TRBD2. The junction had 7 bases not matched to a gene; V was cut back by 2 bases and J by 6 bases. CDR1 and CDR2 (germline): SGHTA, FQGTGA. The CDR3 extends over 15 amino acids. CDR3 in amino acids: CASSLGGVRGNEQFF. CDR3 coding DNA: TGTGCCAGCAGCTTAGGGGGGGTAAGGGGCAATGAGCAGTTCTTC. The complete variable domain, with remaining parts taken from reference TRBV7-3 and TRBJ2-1, reads GAGVSQTPSNKVTEKGKYVELRCDPISGHTALYWYRQSLGQGPEFLIYFQGTGAADDSGLPNDRFFAVRPEGSVSTLKIQRTERGDSAVYLCASSLGGVRGNEQFFGPGTRLTVL.

The rearrangement links TRBV24-1 to TRBJ2-6; D is uncertain. This CDR3 has 17 residues. V was clipped by 2 bases and J by 0 bases, with 10 bases between them. The germline CDR1 and CDR2 sequences are KGHDR and SFDVKD. This CDR3 is CATSDSFRISGANVLTF. In DNA, the CDR3 is TGTGCCACCAGTGATTCGTTCAGGATCTCTGGGGCCAACGTCCTGACTTTC.

The chain links TRBV20-1 to TRBJ2-2, with unresolved D. CDR1 and CDR2 from the germline V gene are DFQATT and SNEGSKA (reference sequence). V dropped 0 bases and J dropped 3 bases, with 8 bases sitting between them. The CDR3 extends over 14 amino acids. CDR3 amino acids: CSARDFVHTGELFF. The CDR3, as DNA: TGCAGTGCTAGAGATTTCGTCCACACCGGGGAGCTGTTTTTT.

The sample holds one count of this clonotype. V usage is TRBV27 and J usage is TRBJ2-1, with TRBD2 matching over 8 bases. With V trimmed by 3 bases and J by 8 bases, 9 bases remained unmatched. The CDR3 covers 15 residues. Germline V gene data show CDR1 as MNHEY and CDR2 as SMNVEV (reference sequence). The DNA for the CDR3 is TGTGCCAGCAGTTTCAGCGGGAGTTATAGAGATGAGCAGTTCTTC. Its translation is CASSFSGSYRDEQFF.

The V gene is TRBV4-1, the J gene TRBJ2-7; a weak D match, TRBD2 (6 bases). V was trimmed by 2 bases and J by 2 bases, leaving 22 bases between them. CDR1 is MGHRA, CDR2 YSYEKL, per germline. This CDR3 has 18 residues. CDR3 protein: CASSQFLQGLQQAYEQYF. CDR3 sequence (DNA): TGCGCCAGCAGCCAATTTCTCCAAGGACTACAACAAGCCTACGAGCAGTACTTC.